This is a list of T cell receptor beta chains from one sample in a study of human T cells and chemical hapten exposure. TCRdb reprocessed the 5' RACE reads with MiXCR, giving one entry per CDR3 protein. The sample gives about 110,000 distinct CDR3 sequences, more than 15% of which show up once; around 2.8% is in the top ten. The source of these receptors is a human donor in good health. The CDR3 runs from the conserved cysteine through the conserved F or W. The D gene is left open where the match is weak. The size entry is marked missing in some rows and otherwise reads once, few, many or a size class.

cdr3_aa cdr3_nt j_call v_call clone_size d_call
CSATGGPSAQYF TGCAGTGCGACAGGGGGCCCGTCGGCGCAGTATTTT TRBJ2-3 TRBV20-1 NA TRBD1
CASSVRDPSRYEQYF TGTGCCAGCAGCGTCCGGGACCCAAGCCGCTACGAGCAGTACTTC TRBJ2-7 TRBV3-1 NA NA
CASSLSQGGETQYF TGTGCCAGCTCACTCTCACAGGGCGGAGAGACCCAGTACTTC TRBJ2-5 TRBV18 NA NA
CASSPTGGVKTQYF TGTGCCAGCAGCCCGACAGGGGGCGTGAAGACCCAGTACTTC TRBJ2-5 TRBV28 NA TRBD1
CASTWGPNSPLHF TGTGCCAGCACTTGGGGGCCTAATTCACCCCTCCACTTT TRBJ1-6 TRBV3-1 NA NA
CATSDFRQGPAEDTQYF TGTGCCACCAGTGATTTTAGGCAGGGGCCGGCTGAAGATACGCAGTATTTT TRBJ2-3 TRBV24-1 few NA
CASSSRDLGHETQYF TGTGCCAGTAGTTCCCGGGACCTAGGTCATGAGACCCAGTACTTC TRBJ2-5 TRBV19 few NA
CASSTLTGVRVYQPQHF TGTGCCAGCAGCACCCTGACAGGGGTACGGGTCTATCAGCCCCAGCATTTT TRBJ1-5 TRBV27 NA TRBD1
CASRLRWMRGDEQFF TGTGCCAGCAGACTCCGGTGGATGCGGGGCGATGAGCAGTTCTTC TRBJ2-1 TRBV5-6 NA NA
CASSRGITDTQYF TGTGCCAGCAGTAGAGGGATAACAGATACGCAGTATTTT TRBJ2-3 TRBV27 NA NA
CASSRPDRVGTYGYTF TGTGCCAGCAGTCGACCGGACAGGGTCGGTACCTATGGCTACACCTTC TRBJ1-2 TRBV28 NA TRBD1
CASSPPGQGDGEPQHF TGTGCCAGCAGCCCACCTGGACAGGGCGACGGAGAGCCCCAGCATTTT TRBJ1-5 TRBV28 few TRBD1
CSARDQRENYNEQFF TGCAGTGCTAGAGATCAGCGGGAGAACTACAATGAGCAGTTCTTC TRBJ2-1 TRBV20-1 NA TRBD2
CSARDRVVGANVLTF TGCAGTGCAAGGGACAGGGTAGTTGGGGCCAACGTCCTGACTTTC TRBJ2-6 TRBV20-1 few TRBD1
CAITNRDRGPEQYF TGTGCCATAACGAACCGGGACAGGGGGCCCGAGCAGTACTTC TRBJ2-7 TRBV6-1 NA TRBD1
CASSPRLAGSYEQYF TGTGCCAGCAGTCCACGACTAGCGGGTTCCTACGAGCAGTACTTC TRBJ2-7 TRBV27 many TRBD2
CASSNINLGQSGNTIYF TGTGCCAGCAGCAATATAAACCTGGGACAGTCTGGAAACACCATATATTTT TRBJ1-3 TRBV13 few TRBD1
CSVEDFGAEGKNIQYF TGCAGCGTTGAAGATTTTGGGGCCGAGGGGAAAAACATTCAGTACTTC TRBJ2-4 TRBV29-1 few NA
CASSEVGGYSPLHF TGTGCCAGCAGTGAAGTCGGGGGCTATTCACCCCTCCACTTT TRBJ1-6 TRBV6-1 NA NA
CASSIQRNTEAFF TGTGCCAGCAGCATACAAAGAAACACTGAAGCTTTCTTT TRBJ1-1 TRBV7-2 NA NA
CASSVGLDYGYTF TGTGCCAGCAGCGTGGGACTGGACTATGGCTACACCTTC TRBJ1-2 TRBV25-1 few NA
CASSAGSRINTDTQYF TGTGCCAGCAGTGCTGGGTCTAGGATAAACACAGATACGCAGTATTTT TRBJ2-3 TRBV2 NA NA
CASSLDGPASSYEQYF TGTGCCAGCAGTTTAGATGGGCCAGCAAGCTCCTACGAGCAGTACTTC TRBJ2-7 TRBV27 NA NA
CASRRQGGVQPQHF TGTGCCAGCAGGCGACAGGGAGGAGTTCAGCCCCAGCATTTT TRBJ1-5 TRBV2 NA TRBD1
CASSLKLGEKGDTQYF TGCGCCAGCAGCTTGAAACTAGGGGAGAAGGGAGATACGCAGTATTTT TRBJ2-3 TRBV5-1 NA NA
CSVELAGVSEQFF TGCAGCGTTGAACTAGCGGGAGTTAGTGAGCAGTTCTTC TRBJ2-1 TRBV29-1 NA TRBD2
CASSPGHEQFF TGTGCCAGCTCACCTGGCCATGAGCAGTTCTTC TRBJ2-1 TRBV18 NA NA
CASSYVEGRAHLHF TGTGCCAGCAGTTACGTGGAAGGTCGGGCGCACCTCCACTTT TRBJ1-6 TRBV6-6 NA NA
CASSAQAPGRGENEQFF TGTGCCAGCAGCGCCCAAGCCCCGGGACGGGGGGAGAATGAGCAGTTCTTC TRBJ2-1 TRBV9 NA TRBD2
CASSNSGSYNEQFF TGTGCCAGCTCAAACTCCGGCTCCTACAATGAGCAGTTCTTC TRBJ2-1 TRBV18 few NA
CAISQGTPYEQYF TGTGCCATCAGTCAGGGGACCCCCTACGAGCAGTACTTC TRBJ2-7 TRBV10-3 few NA
CASSSEMGVVEQYF TGTGCCAGCAGCTCCGAAATGGGGGTGGTCGAGCAGTACTTC TRBJ2-7 TRBV11-2 NA NA